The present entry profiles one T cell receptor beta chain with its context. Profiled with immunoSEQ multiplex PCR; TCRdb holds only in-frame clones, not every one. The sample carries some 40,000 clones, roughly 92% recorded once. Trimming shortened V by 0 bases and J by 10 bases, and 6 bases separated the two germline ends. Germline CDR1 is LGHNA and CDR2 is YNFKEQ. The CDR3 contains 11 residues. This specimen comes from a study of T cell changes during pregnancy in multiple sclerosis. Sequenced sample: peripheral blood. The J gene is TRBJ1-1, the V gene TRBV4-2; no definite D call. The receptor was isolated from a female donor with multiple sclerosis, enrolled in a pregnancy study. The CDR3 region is CASSQEGGAFF. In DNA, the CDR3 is TGTGCCAGCAGCCAAGAGGGAGGAGCTTTCTTT.